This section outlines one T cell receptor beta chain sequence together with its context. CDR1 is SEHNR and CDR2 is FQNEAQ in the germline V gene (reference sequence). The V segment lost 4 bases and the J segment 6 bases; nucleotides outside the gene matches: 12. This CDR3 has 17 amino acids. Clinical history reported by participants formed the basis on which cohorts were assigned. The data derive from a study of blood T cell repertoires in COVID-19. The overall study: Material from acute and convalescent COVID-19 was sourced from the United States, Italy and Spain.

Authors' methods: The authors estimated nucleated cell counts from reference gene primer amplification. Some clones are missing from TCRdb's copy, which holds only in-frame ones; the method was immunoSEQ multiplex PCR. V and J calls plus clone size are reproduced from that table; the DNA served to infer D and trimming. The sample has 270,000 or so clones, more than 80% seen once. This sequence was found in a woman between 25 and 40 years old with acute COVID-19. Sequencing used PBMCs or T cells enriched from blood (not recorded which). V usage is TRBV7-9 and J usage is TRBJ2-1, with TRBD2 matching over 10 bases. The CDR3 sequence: CASSSLAAGGLANEQFF. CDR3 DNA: TGTGCCAGCAGCTCCCTGGCAGCGGGAGGGTTGGCCAATGAGCAGTTCTTC.